Following are 8 T cell receptor beta chains from one sample sequenced in a study of T cells after yellow fever vaccination. A single record per CDR3 protein comes from TCRdb applying MiXCR to the 5' RACE reads. The sample comprises approximately 300,000 distinct CDR3 sequences, roughly a tenth of which are singletons, and 2.5% to 4% rests with the top ten. The source was CD4+ T cells sorted from PBMCs, collected 45 days after the yellow fever booster vaccination. Every receptor here comes from a man aged 18 to 29 who received the YFV17D yellow fever vaccine.

The chain couples TRBV20-1 to TRBJ1-1; TRBD1 aligns across 7 bases. Germline V lookup: CDR1 DFQATT, CDR2 SNEGSKA (reference sequence). The CDR3 extends over 14 amino acids. The V and J ends lost 8 bases and 8 bases, in that order; junction bases with no gene match: 17. In DNA, the CDR3 is TGCAGTACCCCCGGACGGACAGGAGGATCCGAAGCTTTCTTT. Amino acids: CSTPGRTGGSEAFF.

This clonotype was counted at least ten times. V and J are TRBV7-9 and TRBJ1-1; D uncertain. The germline V gene has CDR1 SEHNR and CDR2 FQNEAQ (reference sequence). There are 14 residues in the CDR3. V lost 3 bases to trimming and J lost 2 bases, with 10 bases between them. CDR3 loop: CASSFGRRNTEAFF. Here the CDR3 DNA reads TGTGCCAGCAGCTTTGGCAGGAGAAACACTGAAGCTTTCTTT. Combining the CDR3 with reference TRBV7-9 and TRBJ1-1 gives the whole variable domain DTGVSQNPRHKITKRGQNVTFRCDPISEHNRLYWYRQTLGQGPEFLTYFQNEAQLEKSRLLSDRFSAERPKGSFSTLEIQRTEQGDSAMYLCASSFGRRNTEAFFGQGTRLTVV.

The J gene is TRBJ2-2, the V gene TRBV27, with TRBD1 identical over 7 bases. Germline CDR1 reads MNHEY; CDR2 reads SMNVEV (reference sequence). J lost 5 bases, V lost 2 bases, and 5 bases had no gene match. This CDR3 is built from 15 residues. This CDR3 is CASSLRRGPTGELFF. In nucleotides, the CDR3 is TGTGCCAGCAGTTTAAGAAGGGGGCCGACCGGGGAGCTGTTTTTT.

The rearrangement uses TRBV24-1 and TRBJ2-3; 8 positions agree with TRBD1. CDR1 is KGHDR and CDR2 is SFDVKD in the germline V gene. This CDR3 contains 17 residues. The junction had 12 bases not matched to a gene; V was cut back by 3 bases and J by 5 bases. This chain's CDR3 is CATSDRNRTGFIDTQYF. The CDR3 DNA reads TGTGCCACCAGTGATCGGAATCGGACAGGGTTTATAGATACGCAGTATTTT.

This clonotype was observed a handful of times. The rearrangement joins TRBV20-1 to TRBJ1-1; possibly TRBD1 for D (5 bases). The CDR3 is made up of 12 amino acids. Trimming shortened V by 5 bases and J by 1 base, and 8 bases separated the two germline ends. Germline values: CDR1 DFQATT, CDR2 SNEGSKA (reference sequence). The CDR3 sequence is CSAWDGNTEAFF. The CDR3 region has the DNA TGCAGTGCTTGGGACGGGAACACTGAAGCTTTCTTT.

This clonotype was counted only a few times. The rearrangement links TRBV5-1 to TRBJ2-3; tentatively, D is TRBD2 (5 bases). The germline V and J ends were trimmed by 0 bases and 6 bases, with 14 bases remaining between them. The germline gives CDR1 SGHRS, CDR2 YFSETQ. This CDR3 is 15 amino acids long. Written as DNA, the CDR3 is TGCGCCAGCAGCTTGGAGCCAGGCGGGTCGGATACGCAGTATTTT. Translated, it gives CASSLEPGGSDTQYF.

The chain links TRBV18 to TRBJ1-2; the D is unclear. Looked up from germline, CDR1 is KGHSH and CDR2 is LQKENI. The CDR3 has 15 amino acids. The V end was cut by 2 bases, the J end by 4 bases, with 14 bases between. CDR3 loop: CASSPTAHWAYGYTF. The CDR3 DNA sequence: TGTGCCAGCTCACCAACGGCCCACTGGGCCTATGGCTACACCTTC.

The chain employs TRBV19 and TRBJ2-2; D gene uncertain. CDR1 and CDR2 from the germline V gene are LNHDA and SQIVND (reference sequence). With 5 bases removed from V and 6 bases from J, the gap between germline ends came to 13 bases. This CDR3 contains 14 residues. DNA for the CDR3: TGTGCCAGTAGTTTCACGTGGATAGCCGGGGAGCTGTTTTTT. It encodes CASSFTWIAGELFF.